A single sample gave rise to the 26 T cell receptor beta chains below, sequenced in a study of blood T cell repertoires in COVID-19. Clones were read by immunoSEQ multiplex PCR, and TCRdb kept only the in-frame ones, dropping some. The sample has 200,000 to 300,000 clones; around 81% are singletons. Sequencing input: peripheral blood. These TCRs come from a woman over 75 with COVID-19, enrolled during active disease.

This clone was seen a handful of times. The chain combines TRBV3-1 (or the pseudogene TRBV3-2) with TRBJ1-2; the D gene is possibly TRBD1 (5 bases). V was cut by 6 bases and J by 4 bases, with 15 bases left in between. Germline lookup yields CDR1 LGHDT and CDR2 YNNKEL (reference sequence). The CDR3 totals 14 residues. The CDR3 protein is CASSDLTDSYGYTF. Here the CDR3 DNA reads TGTGCCAGCAGTGATTTGACAGACTCCTATGGCTACACCTTC.

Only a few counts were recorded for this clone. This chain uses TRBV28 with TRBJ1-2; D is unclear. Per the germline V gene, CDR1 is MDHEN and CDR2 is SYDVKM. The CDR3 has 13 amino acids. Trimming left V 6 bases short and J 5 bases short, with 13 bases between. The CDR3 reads CASSSDGIYGYTF. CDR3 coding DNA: TGTGCCAGCAGCTCGGACGGGATTTATGGCTACACCTTC.

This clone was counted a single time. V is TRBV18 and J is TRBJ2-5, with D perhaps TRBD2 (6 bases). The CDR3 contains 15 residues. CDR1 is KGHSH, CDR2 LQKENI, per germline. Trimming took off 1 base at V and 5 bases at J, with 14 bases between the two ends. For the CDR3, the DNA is TGTGCCAGCTCACCACGTAACGGGGGTATGGAGACCCAGTACTTC. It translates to CASSPRNGGMETQYF.

The CDR3 spells CASSPGLAGRDTGELFF. Written as DNA, the CDR3 is TGTGCCAGCAGTCCGGGACTAGCGGGGAGGGATACCGGGGAGCTGTTTTTT. V usage is TRBV27 and J usage is TRBJ2-2, with 13 bases fitting TRBD2. Germline V gene data show CDR1 as MNHEY and CDR2 as SMNVEV (reference sequence). The CDR3 spans 17 residues. V was pared by 5 bases and J by 5 bases, with 8 bases of the junction left unmatched.

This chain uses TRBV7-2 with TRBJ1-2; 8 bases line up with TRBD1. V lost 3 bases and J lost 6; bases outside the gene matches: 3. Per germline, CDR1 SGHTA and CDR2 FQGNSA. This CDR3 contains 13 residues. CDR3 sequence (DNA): TGTGCCAGCAGCTTCGGGACAGGAGATGGCTACACCTTC. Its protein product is CASSFGTGDGYTF.

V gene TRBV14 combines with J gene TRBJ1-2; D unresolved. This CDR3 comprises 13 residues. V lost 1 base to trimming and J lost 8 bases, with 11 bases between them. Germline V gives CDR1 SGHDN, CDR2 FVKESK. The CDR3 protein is CASSQAPRHGYTF. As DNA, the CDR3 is TGTGCCAGCAGCCAAGCCCCGCGGCACGGCTACACCTTC.

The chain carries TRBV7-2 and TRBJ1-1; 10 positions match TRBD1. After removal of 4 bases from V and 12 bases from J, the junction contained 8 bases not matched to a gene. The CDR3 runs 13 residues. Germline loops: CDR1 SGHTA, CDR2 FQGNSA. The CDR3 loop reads CASSSTDRGSSFF. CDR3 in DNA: TGTGCCAGCAGCTCTACGGACAGGGGGTCGTCTTTCTTT.

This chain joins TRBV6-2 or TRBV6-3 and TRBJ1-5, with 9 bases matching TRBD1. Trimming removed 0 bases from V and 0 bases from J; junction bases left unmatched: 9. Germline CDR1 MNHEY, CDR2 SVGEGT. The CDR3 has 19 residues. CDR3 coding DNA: TGTGCCAGCAGTTACTCGACAAGACAGGGGGTAGATAGCAATCAGCCCCAGCATTTT. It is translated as CASSYSTRQGVDSNQPQHF.

CDR3 residues: CASSLLLGFEGGINEQFF. The CDR3, as DNA: TGTGCCAGCAGTTTATTGTTAGGTTTTGAAGGAGGAATCAATGAGCAGTTCTTC. The J gene is TRBJ2-1, the V gene TRBV28; tentatively, D is TRBD2 (5 bases). The length of the CDR3 is 18 residues. Between the trimmed V and J ends, which lost 1 base and 6 bases, there was a span of 22 bases. Germline CDR1 reads MDHEN; CDR2 reads SYDVKM.

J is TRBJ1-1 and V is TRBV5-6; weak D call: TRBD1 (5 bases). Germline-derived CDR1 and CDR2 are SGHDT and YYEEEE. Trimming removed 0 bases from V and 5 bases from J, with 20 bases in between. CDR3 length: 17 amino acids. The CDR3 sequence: CASSLVLGVGARTEAFF. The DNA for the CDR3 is TGTGCCAGCAGCTTGGTACTTGGGGTAGGGGCGAGGACTGAAGCTTTCTTT.

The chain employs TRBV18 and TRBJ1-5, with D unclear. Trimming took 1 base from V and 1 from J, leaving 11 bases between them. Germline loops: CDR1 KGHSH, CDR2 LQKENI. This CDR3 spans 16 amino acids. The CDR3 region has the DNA TGTGCCAGCTCACCACTGCGGATCGGGAGCAATCAGCCCCAGCATTTT. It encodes CASSPLRIGSNQPQHF.

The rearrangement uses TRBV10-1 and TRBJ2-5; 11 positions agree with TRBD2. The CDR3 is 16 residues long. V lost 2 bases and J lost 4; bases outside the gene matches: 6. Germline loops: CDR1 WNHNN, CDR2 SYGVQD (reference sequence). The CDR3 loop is CASSEALAGGTETQYF. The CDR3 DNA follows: TGCGCCAGCAGTGAGGCCCTAGCGGGGGGAACAGAGACCCAGTACTTC.

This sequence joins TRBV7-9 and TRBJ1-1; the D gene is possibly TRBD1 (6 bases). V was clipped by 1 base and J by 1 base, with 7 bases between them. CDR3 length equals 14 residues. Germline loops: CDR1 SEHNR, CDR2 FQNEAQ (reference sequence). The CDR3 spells CASSLGGGNTEAFF. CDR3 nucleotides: TGTGCCAGCAGCTTAGGAGGGGGGAACACTGAAGCTTTCTTT.

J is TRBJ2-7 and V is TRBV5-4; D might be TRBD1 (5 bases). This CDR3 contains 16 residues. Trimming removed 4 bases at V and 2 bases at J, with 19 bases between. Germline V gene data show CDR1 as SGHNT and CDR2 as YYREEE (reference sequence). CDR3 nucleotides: TGTGCCAGCAGCACCCCCTCGACAGCCGGCCCCTACGAGCAGTACTTC. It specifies CASSTPSTAGPYEQYF.

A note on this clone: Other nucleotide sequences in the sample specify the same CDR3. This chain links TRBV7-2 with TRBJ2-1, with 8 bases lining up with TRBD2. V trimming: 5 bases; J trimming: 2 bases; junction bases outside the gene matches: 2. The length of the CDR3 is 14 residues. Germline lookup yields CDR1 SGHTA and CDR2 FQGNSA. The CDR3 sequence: CASSPGLAYNEQFF. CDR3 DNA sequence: TGTGCCAGCAGCCCGGGACTAGCCTACAATGAGCAGTTCTTC.

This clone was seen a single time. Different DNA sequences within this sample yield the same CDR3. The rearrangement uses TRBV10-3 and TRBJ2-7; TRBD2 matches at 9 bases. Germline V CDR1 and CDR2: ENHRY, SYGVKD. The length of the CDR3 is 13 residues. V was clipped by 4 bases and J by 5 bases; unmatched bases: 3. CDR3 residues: CAISALAGNEQYF. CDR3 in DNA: TGTGCCATCAGTGCTCTAGCGGGAAACGAGCAGTACTTC.

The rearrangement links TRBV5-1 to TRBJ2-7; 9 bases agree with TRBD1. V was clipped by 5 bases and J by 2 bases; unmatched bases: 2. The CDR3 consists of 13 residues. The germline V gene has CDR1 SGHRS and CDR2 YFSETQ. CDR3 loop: CASSRDRAYEQYF. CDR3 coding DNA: TGCGCCAGCAGTCGGGACAGGGCCTACGAGCAGTACTTC. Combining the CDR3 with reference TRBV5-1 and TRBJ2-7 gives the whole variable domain KAGVTQTPRYLIKTRGQQVTLSCSPISGHRSVSWYQQTPGQGLQFLFEYFSETQRNKGNFPGRFSGRQFSNSRSEMNVSTLELGDSALYLCASSRDRAYEQYFGPGTRLTVT.

The CDR3: CASSLAGQVAYEQYF. DNA for the CDR3: TGCGCCAGCAGCTTGGCAGGGCAGGTCGCCTACGAGCAGTACTTC. The chain employs TRBV5-1 and TRBJ2-7, with D maybe TRBD1 (5 bases). Trimming removed 0 bases at V and 2 bases at J, with 12 bases between. The CDR3 extends over 15 amino acids. Looked up from germline, CDR1 is SGHRS and CDR2 is YFSETQ.

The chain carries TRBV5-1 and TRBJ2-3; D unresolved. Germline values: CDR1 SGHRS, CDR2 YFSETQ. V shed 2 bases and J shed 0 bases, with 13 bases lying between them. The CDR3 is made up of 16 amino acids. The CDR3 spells CASSFGHTTSTDTQYF. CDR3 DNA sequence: TGCGCCAGCAGCTTTGGCCATACTACTAGCACAGATACGCAGTATTTT. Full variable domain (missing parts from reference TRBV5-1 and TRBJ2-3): KAGVTQTPRYLIKTRGQQVTLSCSPISGHRSVSWYQQTPGQGLQFLFEYFSETQRNKGNFPGRFSGRQFSNSRSEMNVSTLELGDSALYLCASSFGHTTSTDTQYFGPGTRLTVL.

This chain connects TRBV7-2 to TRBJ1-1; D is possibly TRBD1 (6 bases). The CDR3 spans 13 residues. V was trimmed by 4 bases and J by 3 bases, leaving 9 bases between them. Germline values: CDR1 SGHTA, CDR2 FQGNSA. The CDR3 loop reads CASSSRGYTEAFF. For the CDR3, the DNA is TGTGCCAGCAGCTCCAGGGGTTACACTGAAGCTTTCTTT.

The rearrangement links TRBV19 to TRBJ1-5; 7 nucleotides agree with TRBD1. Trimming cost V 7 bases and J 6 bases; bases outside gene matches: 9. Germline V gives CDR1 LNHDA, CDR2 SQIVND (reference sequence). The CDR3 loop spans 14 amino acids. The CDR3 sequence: CASTRDSGFQPQHF. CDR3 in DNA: TGTGCCAGTACCCGGGACAGCGGGTTTCAGCCCCAGCATTTT.

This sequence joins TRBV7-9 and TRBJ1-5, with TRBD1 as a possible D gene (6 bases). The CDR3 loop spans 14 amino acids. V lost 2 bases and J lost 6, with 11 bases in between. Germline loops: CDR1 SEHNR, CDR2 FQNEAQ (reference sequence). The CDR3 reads CASSLTEGGQPQHF. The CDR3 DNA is TGTGCCAGCAGCTTAACCGAAGGGGGTCAGCCCCAGCATTTT.

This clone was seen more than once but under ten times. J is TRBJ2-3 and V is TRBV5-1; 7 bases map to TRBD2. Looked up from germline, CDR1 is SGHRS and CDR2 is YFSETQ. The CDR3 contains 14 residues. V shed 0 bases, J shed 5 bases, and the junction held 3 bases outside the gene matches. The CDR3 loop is CASSLGGSRDTQYF. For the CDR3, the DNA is TGCGCCAGCAGCTTGGGCGGGAGTAGAGATACGCAGTATTTT.

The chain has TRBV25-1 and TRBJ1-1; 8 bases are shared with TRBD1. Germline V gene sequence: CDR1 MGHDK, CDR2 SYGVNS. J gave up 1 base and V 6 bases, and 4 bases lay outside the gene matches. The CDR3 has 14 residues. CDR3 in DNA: TGTGCCAGCAGCCAGGGACAGGCGAACACTGAAGCTTTCTTT. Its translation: CASSQGQANTEAFF.

Here the CDR3 DNA reads TGTGCCAGCAACCAAGGGCGGGCACCTTCTGAGCAGTACTTC. Encoded protein: CASNQGRAPSEQYF. This chain joins TRBV28 and TRBJ2-7, with D perhaps matching TRBD2 (5 bases). The CDR3 has 14 residues. Germline V CDR1 and CDR2: MDHEN, SYDVKM. Trimming cost V 7 bases and J 7 bases, with 20 bases left between them.

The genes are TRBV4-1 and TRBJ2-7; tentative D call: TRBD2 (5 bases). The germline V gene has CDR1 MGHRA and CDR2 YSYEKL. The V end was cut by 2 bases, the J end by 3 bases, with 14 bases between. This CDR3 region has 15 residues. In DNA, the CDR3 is TGCGCCAGCAGCCAAACTGCGGGTGTTAGCTACGAGCAGTACTTC. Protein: CASSQTAGVSYEQYF.